The following is a TCR beta chain sequence with its context. These data are taken from a study of T cells after yellow fever vaccination. Study-wide results and caveats: Clones that expanded after primary vaccination mostly reappeared after the booster (less than 98% CD4, 80% to 90% CD8).

Researchers made TCR cDNA using 5'RACE template switching, and this step added a universal primer site and UMIs. TCRdb re-derived calls from the 5' RACE reads in MiXCR, one entry per CDR3 protein. The sample shows 55,000 or so distinct CDR3 sequences, 6.6% of them seen only once. Germline V lookup: CDR1 SGDLS, CDR2 YYNGEE. CDR3 length: 14 residues. V was pared by 3 bases and J by 1 base, with 3 bases of the junction left unmatched. The genes are TRBV9 and TRBJ1-1; the match to TRBD1 covers 7 bases. This clonotype originated in a man aged 18-30 years who received the YFV17D yellow fever vaccine. Sample: CD8+ T cells not binding an NS4B(214-222) dextramer, sorted from PBMCs, taken 35 to 50 days after the first yellow fever vaccination. In DNA form, the CDR3 reads TGTGCCAGCAGCGCAGGGACAGCGAACACTGAAGCTTTCTTT. It yields the protein CASSAGTANTEAFF.